The rows below give T cell receptor beta chains drawn from one sample of a study of blood T cells in healthy people across ages. TCRdb ran MiXCR on the 5' RACE reads and lists one entry per CDR3 protein. Of approximately 900,000 distinct CDR3 sequences listed, 45% to 50% were seen once; the top ten hold around an eighth. Sequences were obtained from blood. Source of these receptors: a man aged 30 to 39 in good health. CDR3s include the opening cysteine and the closing phenylalanine or tryptophan. D genes are given only for firm matches. Clone size, where shown, is once, few, many, or a class for clones that have expanded.

D gene: TRBD1
J gene: TRBJ2-7
V gene: TRBV4-3
clone size: many
CDR3 protein: CASSQDRQGSYEQYF
CDR3 DNA: TGCGCCAGCAGCCAAGATCGACAGGGATCCTACGAGCAGTACTTC

D gene: TRBD1
J gene: TRBJ1-2
V gene: TRBV6-5
clone size: few
CDR3 protein: CASSYGQGTYGYTF
CDR3 DNA: TGTGCCAGCAGTTACGGACAGGGAACCTATGGCTACACCTTC

D gene: NA
J gene: TRBJ2-7
V gene: TRBV9
clone size: NA
CDR3 protein: CASSVARALSYEQYF
CDR3 DNA: TGTGCCAGCAGCGTAGCTAGGGCCCTATCCTACGAGCAGTACTTC

D gene: TRBD1
J gene: TRBJ2-7
V gene: TRBV29-1
clone size: NA
CDR3 protein: CSAEDRVDEQYF
CDR3 DNA: TGCAGCGCCGAAGACAGGGTTGATGAGCAGTACTTC

D gene: TRBD1
J gene: TRBJ2-3
V gene: TRBV5-1
clone size: few
CDR3 protein: CASSFAATGEVTDTQYF
CDR3 DNA: TGCGCCAGCAGCTTTGCCGCGACAGGGGAGGTAACAGATACGCAGTATTTT

D gene: TRBD1
J gene: TRBJ2-1
V gene: TRBV28
clone size: NA
CDR3 protein: CASSAGQGNEQFF
CDR3 DNA: TGTGCCAGCAGTGCTGGACAGGGCAATGAGCAGTTCTTC

D gene: TRBD1
J gene: TRBJ2-1
V gene: TRBV20-1
clone size: NA
CDR3 protein: CSARDPTGGIDEQFF
CDR3 DNA: TGCAGTGCTAGAGATCCGACAGGGGGCATAGATGAGCAGTTCTTC

D gene: TRBD2
J gene: TRBJ2-1
V gene: TRBV4-1
clone size: NA
CDR3 protein: CASSQLAGGNEQFF
CDR3 DNA: TGCGCCAGCAGCCAACTAGCGGGGGGCAATGAGCAGTTCTTC

D gene: NA
J gene: TRBJ1-3
V gene: TRBV5-1
clone size: NA
CDR3 protein: CASSLTGYYPGNTIYF
CDR3 DNA: TGCGCCAGCAGCTTAACAGGGTATTACCCTGGAAACACCATATATTTT

D gene: TRBD1
J gene: TRBJ2-1
V gene: TRBV6-5
clone size: NA
CDR3 protein: CASSYRGQGINEQFF
CDR3 DNA: TGTGCCAGCAGTTACCGGGGACAGGGGATCAATGAGCAGTTCTTC

D gene: NA
J gene: TRBJ2-1
V gene: TRBV29-1
clone size: few
CDR3 protein: CSVYLLQTSSYNEQFF
CDR3 DNA: TGCAGCGTTTACCTACTACAGACTTCCTCCTACAATGAGCAGTTCTTC

D gene: NA
J gene: TRBJ2-7
V gene: TRBV4-1
clone size: NA
CDR3 protein: CASRIGTYSYEQYF
CDR3 DNA: TGCGCCAGCAGGATAGGGACATATTCCTACGAGCAGTACTTC

D gene: TRBD2
J gene: TRBJ2-3
V gene: TRBV6-5
clone size: NA
CDR3 protein: CASSFGLAGVSGDTQYF
CDR3 DNA: TGTGCCAGCAGTTTCGGACTAGCGGGGGTATCGGGAGATACGCAGTATTTT

D gene: NA
J gene: TRBJ2-3
V gene: TRBV6-6
clone size: NA
CDR3 protein: CASSAGVGVTQYF
CDR3 DNA: TGTGCCAGCAGTGCCGGGGTGGGGGTAACGCAGTATTTT

D gene: NA
J gene: TRBJ1-2
V gene: TRBV6-1
clone size: NA
CDR3 protein: CASRPQGGYGYTF
CDR3 DNA: TGTGCCAGCAGACCACAGGGAGGGTATGGCTACACCTTC

D gene: TRBD1
J gene: TRBJ1-6
V gene: TRBV12-3/TRBV12-4
clone size: NA
CDR3 protein: CASSGDRGASPLHF
CDR3 DNA: TGTGCCAGCAGTGGGGACAGGGGCGCTTCACCCCTCCACTTT